The rows below give T cell receptor beta chains drawn from one sample of a study of cytomegalovirus exposure and HLA in healthy donors. The assay was immunoSEQ multiplex PCR, and TCRdb's table has in-frame clones only and misses some. The repertoire holds fewer than 250,000 clones, with over 60% as singletons. Material for sequencing was PBMCs. Source of these receptors: a woman in her twenties or thirties in good health and CMV-seropositive. Each CDR3 is given with its conserved first and last residue. D genes are given only for firm matches. The size field is filled for only some rows; it gives once, few, many or a size class.

J gene,clone size,V gene,D gene,CDR3 protein,CDR3 DNA
TRBJ1-3,.,TRBV7-9,.,CASSWDSPGSGNTIYF,TGTGCCAGCAGCTGGGACTCTCCCGGCTCTGGAAACACCATATATTTT
TRBJ2-7,.,TRBV9,.,CASSVRGSSYEQYF,TGTGCCAGCAGCGTAAGGGGGAGCTCCTACGAGCAGTACTTC
TRBJ2-5,.,TRBV28,TRBD2,CASSLPYGGAQETQYF,TGTGCCAGCAGTTTACCTTACGGGGGGGCTCAAGAGACCCAGTACTTC
TRBJ2-3,.,TRBV27,.,CASTTYRTKRTDTQYF,TGTGCCAGCACAACTTACCGGACAAAACGCACAGATACGCAGTATTTT
TRBJ1-1,.,TRBV18,.,CASSPDKNTEAFF,TGTGCCAGCTCACCAGACAAGAACACTGAAGCTTTCTTT
TRBJ1-5,.,TRBV6-1,.,CASSEAPRNQPQHF,TGTGCCAGCAGTGAAGCGCCGAGAAATCAGCCCCAGCATTTT
TRBJ2-4,once,TRBV29-1,TRBD1,CSVRGQGGKDIQYF,TGCAGCGTACGCGGACAGGGGGGGAAAGACATTCAGTACTTC
TRBJ2-2,.,TRBV29-1,.,CSVGRGAGELFF,TGCAGCGTCGGCAGGGGGGCCGGGGAGCTGTTTTTT
TRBJ2-5,.,TRBV30,TRBD1,CARRGQGRAKETQYF,TGTGCCCGGAGGGGACAGGGAAGGGCCAAAGAGACCCAGTACTTC
TRBJ2-1,.,TRBV27,TRBD2,CASSFRLAGHNEQFF,TGTGCCAGCAGTTTTCGTCTAGCGGGCCACAATGAGCAGTTCTTC
TRBJ1-3,once,TRBV5-6,.,CASSRRQGTFLSGNTIYF,TGTGCCAGCAGCCGTCGGCAGGGAACTTTTCTGTCAGGAAACACCATATATTTT
TRBJ2-5,.,TRBV29-1,TRBD2,CSANRGLAGVSGETQYF,TGCAGCGCAAACAGGGGACTAGCGGGAGTCTCAGGGGAGACCCAGTACTTC
TRBJ2-1,few,TRBV7-2,TRBD2,CASSSPGLTQSSYNEQFF,TGTGCCAGCAGTTCCCCGGGACTAACGCAAAGCTCCTACAATGAGCAGTTCTTC
TRBJ2-3,.,TRBV28,.,CASSWSSTDTQYF,TGTGCCAGCAGCTGGAGCAGCACAGATACGCAGTATTTT
TRBJ1-1,.,TRBV18,.,CASRGTEAFF,TGTGCCAGCCGAGGAACTGAAGCTTTCTTT